This entry describes one TCR beta chain. The antigen remains undetermined. Both TRBC1 and TRBC2 were covered by a beta constant-region primer of two equimolar oligonucleotides. From the UMI-ligation and nested PCR reads, TCRdb called clonotypes with MiXCR, one entry per CDR3 protein. Here the sample spans around 160,000 distinct CDR3 sequences, over 15% being singletons. These data originate in a study of naive and memory T cell subsets. Study-level findings and limits: Especially in CD8 cells, naive repertoires contained a few larger clonotypes, possibly CD45RA-re-expressing memory cells. Clonotypes are single alpha or beta chains, not paired receptors.

Germline lookup yields CDR1 MNHEY and CDR2 SVGAGI. The CDR3 contains 13 residues. Deletions cut 7 bases from V and 1 base from J, with 10 bases between. CMV status came from CD4+ IFNgamma after overnight CMV lysate stimulation. The chain carries TRBV6-5 and TRBJ1-2; D call uncertain. Sequencing was performed on naive CD4+ T cells from blood. The sequence was obtained from a human donor in good health. CDR3 region: CASTDGYNYGYTF. CDR3 bases: TGTGCCAGCACCGACGGGTATAACTATGGCTACACCTTC.